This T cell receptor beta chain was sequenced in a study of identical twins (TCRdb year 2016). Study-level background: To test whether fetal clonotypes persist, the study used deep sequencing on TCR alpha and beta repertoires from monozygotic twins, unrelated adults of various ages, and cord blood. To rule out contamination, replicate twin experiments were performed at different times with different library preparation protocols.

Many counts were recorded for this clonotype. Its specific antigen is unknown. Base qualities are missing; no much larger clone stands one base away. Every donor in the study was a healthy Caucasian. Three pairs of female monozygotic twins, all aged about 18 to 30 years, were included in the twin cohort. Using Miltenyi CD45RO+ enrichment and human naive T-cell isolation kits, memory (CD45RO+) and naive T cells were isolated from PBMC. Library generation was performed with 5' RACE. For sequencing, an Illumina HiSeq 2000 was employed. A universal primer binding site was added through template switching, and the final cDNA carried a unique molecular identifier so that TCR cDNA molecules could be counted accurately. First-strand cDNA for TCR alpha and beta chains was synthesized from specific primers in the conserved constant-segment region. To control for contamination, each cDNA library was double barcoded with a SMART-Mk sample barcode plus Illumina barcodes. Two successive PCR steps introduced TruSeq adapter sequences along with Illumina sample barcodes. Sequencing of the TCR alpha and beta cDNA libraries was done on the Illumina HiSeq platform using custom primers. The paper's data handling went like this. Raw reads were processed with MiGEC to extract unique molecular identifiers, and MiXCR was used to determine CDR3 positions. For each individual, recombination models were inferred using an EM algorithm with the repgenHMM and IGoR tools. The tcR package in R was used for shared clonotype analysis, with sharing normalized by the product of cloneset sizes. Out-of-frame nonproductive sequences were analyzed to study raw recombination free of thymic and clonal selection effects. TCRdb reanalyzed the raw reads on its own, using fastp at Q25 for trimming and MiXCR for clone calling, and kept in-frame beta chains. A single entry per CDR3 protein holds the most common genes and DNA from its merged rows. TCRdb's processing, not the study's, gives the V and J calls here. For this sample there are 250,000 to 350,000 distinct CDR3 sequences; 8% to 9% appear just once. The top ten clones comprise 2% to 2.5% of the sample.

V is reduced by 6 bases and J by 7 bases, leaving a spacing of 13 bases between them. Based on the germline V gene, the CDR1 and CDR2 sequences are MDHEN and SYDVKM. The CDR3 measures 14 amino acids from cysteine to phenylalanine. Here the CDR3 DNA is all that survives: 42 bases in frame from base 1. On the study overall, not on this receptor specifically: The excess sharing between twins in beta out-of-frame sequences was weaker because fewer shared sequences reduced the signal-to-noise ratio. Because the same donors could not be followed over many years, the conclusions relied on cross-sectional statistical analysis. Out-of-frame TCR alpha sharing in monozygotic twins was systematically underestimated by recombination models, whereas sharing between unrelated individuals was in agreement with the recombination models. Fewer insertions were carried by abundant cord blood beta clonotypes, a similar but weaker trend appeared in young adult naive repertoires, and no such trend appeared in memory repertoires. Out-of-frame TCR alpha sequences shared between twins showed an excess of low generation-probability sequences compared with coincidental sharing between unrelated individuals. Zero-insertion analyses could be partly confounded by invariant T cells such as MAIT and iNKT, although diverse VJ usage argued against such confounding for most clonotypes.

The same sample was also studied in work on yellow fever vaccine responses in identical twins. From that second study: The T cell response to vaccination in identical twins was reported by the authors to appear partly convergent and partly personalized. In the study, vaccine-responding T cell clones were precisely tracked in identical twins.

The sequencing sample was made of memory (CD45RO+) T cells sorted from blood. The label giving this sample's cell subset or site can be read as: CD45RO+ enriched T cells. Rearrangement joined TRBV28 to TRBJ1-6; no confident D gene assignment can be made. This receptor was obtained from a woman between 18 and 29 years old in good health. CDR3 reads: CASSIGRANSPLHF. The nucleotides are TGTGCCAGCAGCATTGGACGGGCGAATTCACCCCTCCACTTT. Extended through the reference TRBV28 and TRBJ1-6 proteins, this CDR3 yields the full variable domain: DVKVTQSSRYLVKRTGEKVFLECVQDMDHENMFWYRQDPGLGLRLIYFSYDVKMKEKGDIPEGYSVSREKKERFSLILESASTNQTSMYLCASSIGRANSPLHFGNGTRLTVT.